The 32 T cell receptor beta chains below all came from one sample that was sequenced in a study of T-cell memory formation after mild COVID-19. TCRdb re-called the 5' RACE reads with MiXCR, one entry per CDR3 protein. Here the sample spans under 200,000 distinct CDR3 sequences, about an eighth being singletons. Sequenced: PBMCs or a T cell subset sorted from them (not recorded which). The origin of the receptors is a man aged 18 to 29 who had mild COVID-19 (a few samples of this study predate the infection). Cell type and time point are not known.

There are many counts of this clonotype. This chain joins TRBV2 and TRBJ1-2, with D unclear. Germline loops: CDR1 SNHLY, CDR2 FYNNEI. V lost 8 bases, J lost 8 bases, and 15 bases lay in between. The CDR3 runs 12 residues. The CDR3 DNA sequence: TGTGCCAGCGGATGGACTTTGGGGGGCTACACCTTC. Translated, it gives CASGWTLGGYTF.

This clonotype was seen a few times. The V and J genes are TRBV5-1 and TRBJ2-1, with 10 bases lining up with TRBD1. Unmatched junction bases numbered 7, after V lost 4 bases and J lost 3 bases. This CDR3 has 16 residues. Germline V gene data show CDR1 as SGHRS and CDR2 as YFSETQ. This CDR3 is CASSPGQGVGYNEQFF. The DNA of the CDR3 is TGCGCCAGCAGCCCAGGACAGGGGGTCGGCTACAATGAGCAGTTCTTC.

This clonotype was counted at least ten times. V is TRBV4-1 and J is TRBJ2-1; 10 nucleotides agree with TRBD2. Trimming took 0 bases from V and 4 from J; bases not matched to a gene: 3. CDR1 and CDR2 (germline): MGHRA, YSYEKL. CDR3 size: 16 residues. The CDR3 DNA follows: TGCGCCAGCAGCCAAGAGGAACTAGCGGGGTACAATGAGCAGTTCTTC. It is translated as CASSQEELAGYNEQFF.

The chain carries TRBV15 and TRBJ1-5; D is undetermined. The CDR3 totals 15 residues. Germline loops: CDR1 LNHNV, CDR2 YYDKDF (reference sequence). The germline V and J ends were trimmed by 5 bases and 2 bases, with 13 bases remaining between them. The CDR3 region is CATSRRSQGNQPQHF. Written as DNA, the CDR3 is TGTGCCACCAGCCGACGGAGCCAGGGCAATCAGCCCCAGCATTTT.

The sample holds many counts of this clonotype. The chain links TRBV20-1 to TRBJ2-4; TRBD1 is a possible D gene (5 bases). CDR3 size: 15 residues. Germline V lookup: CDR1 DFQATT, CDR2 SNEGSKA (reference sequence). Trimming took off 1 base at V and 0 bases at J, with 10 bases between the two ends. The CDR3 sequence: CSARVDSLAKNIQYF. CDR3 bases: TGCAGTGCTAGAGTCGACAGCTTAGCCAAAAACATTCAGTACTTC.

This clonotype has only a few counts. V usage is TRBV20-1 and J usage is TRBJ2-3; 10 nucleotides match TRBD2. CDR1 DFQATT and CDR2 SNEGSKA come from the germline V gene (reference sequence). V lost 6 bases to trimming and J lost 6 bases; unmatched junction nucleotides: 12. The CDR3 is made up of 15 amino acids. The DNA of the CDR3 is TGCAGTGCCCGAGGCAGCGGGGGGGCAGGGGATACGCAGTATTTT. This sequence encodes CSARGSGGAGDTQYF.

This clonotype has only a few counts. The chain couples TRBV7-2 to TRBJ2-1; D not resolved. Germline loops: CDR1 SGHTA, CDR2 FQGNSA. The V end lost 5 bases, the J end lost 3 bases, and 8 bases lay between the germline ends. This CDR3 is 13 amino acids long. The CDR3 protein is CASSPSLYNEQFF. In DNA form, the CDR3 reads TGTGCCAGCAGCCCATCACTCTACAATGAGCAGTTCTTC.

A few counts support this clonotype. The chain employs TRBV7-2 and TRBJ2-5; 7 positions agree with TRBD1. The V gene's germline CDR1 is SGHTA and CDR2 FQGNSA. Losses at the gene ends were 10 bases for V and 4 bases for J; bases not matched to a gene: 6. The CDR3 sequence is 12 residues long. As DNA, the CDR3 is TGTGCCACATCCCGGGACAGAGAGACCCAGTACTTC. Translating it yields CATSRDRETQYF.

This clonotype was counted a few times. V gene TRBV5-1 combines with J gene TRBJ1-1; D possibly corresponds to TRBD1 (5 bases). Germline CDR1 SGHRS, CDR2 YFSETQ. The CDR3 has 14 amino acids. The V end was cut by 4 bases, the J end by 4 bases, with 14 bases between. Written as DNA, the CDR3 is TGCGCCAGCAGCACACGGACACCGGGCACTGAAGCTTTCTTT. Translated: CASSTRTPGTEAFF. Using reference TRBV5-1 and TRBJ1-1 for the parts outside the CDR3, the full variable domain is KAGVTQTPRYLIKTRGQQVTLSCSPISGHRSVSWYQQTPGQGLQFLFEYFSETQRNKGNFPGRFSGRQFSNSRSEMNVSTLELGDSALYLCASSTRTPGTEAFFGQGTRLTVV.

The chain has TRBV29-1 and TRBJ1-2; D is undetermined. Trimming removed 3 bases at V and 1 base at J, with 6 bases between. This CDR3 comprises 12 residues. The germline CDR1 and CDR2 sequences are SQVTM and ANQGSEA. CDR3 sequence reads: CSVDGLNYGYTF. The CDR3 nucleotides read TGCAGCGTTGACGGGCTTAACTATGGCTACACCTTC.

The gene calls are TRBV6-5 and TRBJ2-6, with D unresolved. V lost 0 bases, J lost 3 bases, and 6 bases lay in between. The germline CDR1 and CDR2 sequences are MNHEY and SVGAGI. CDR3 length: 15 residues. The CDR3 sequence is CASSYSGFGANVLTF. The CDR3 nucleotides read TGTGCCAGCAGTTACTCTGGTTTTGGGGCCAACGTCCTGACTTTC.

The genes are TRBV29-1 and TRBJ1-4, with 7 bases lining up with TRBD1. V lost 4 bases, J lost 2 bases, and 7 bases stayed unmatched. Germline-derived CDR1 and CDR2 are SQVTM and ANQGSEA. The CDR3 contains 15 residues. In nucleotides, the CDR3 is TGCAGCGTTGCCCACAGGGGCCTGACTAATGAAAAACTGTTTTTT. Translation gives CSVAHRGLTNEKLFF.

This clonotype was counted between two and nine times. The chain is built from TRBV19 and TRBJ1-2; no definite D call. From germline, CDR1 is LNHDA and CDR2 SQIVND (reference sequence). This CDR3 is 14 amino acids long. V was clipped by 5 bases and J by 5 bases, with 15 bases between them. The CDR3 spells CASSEFPFLYGYTF. DNA for the CDR3: TGTGCCAGTAGTGAATTCCCCTTCCTATATGGCTACACCTTC.

The chain joins TRBV10-3 to TRBJ1-2; 9 bases line up with TRBD1. Germline-derived CDR1 and CDR2 are ENHRY and SYGVKD. This CDR3 has 14 amino acids. Losses at the gene ends were 4 bases for V and 7 bases for J; bases not matched to a gene: 7. The CDR3 DNA follows: TGTGCCATCAGTGCGTCGGGACAGGGAGCTGGCTACACCTTC. Its protein product is CAISASGQGAGYTF.

The rearrangement joins TRBV9 to TRBJ2-1; 8 nucleotides agree with TRBD2. The junction had 5 bases not matched to a gene; V was cut back by 4 bases and J by 5 bases. Germline assignment: CDR1 SGDLS and CDR2 YYNGEE. CDR3 length equals 14 residues. CDR3 sequence: CASSPWTSNNEQFF. Written as DNA, the CDR3 is TGTGCCAGCAGCCCCTGGACTAGCAACAATGAGCAGTTCTTC.

This clonotype was counted ten times or more. J is TRBJ2-3 and V is TRBV7-3, with TRBD1 matching 8 bases. Germline loops: CDR1 SGHTA, CDR2 FQGTGA. This CDR3 has 14 residues. J was trimmed by 6 bases and V by 5 bases; bases with no gene match: 7. The CDR3 DNA is TGTGCCAGCAGCCCCGGGACAGGAGGGGATACGCAGTATTTT. This gives the protein CASSPGTGGDTQYF. Full variable domain (remainder filled in from reference TRBV7-3 and TRBJ2-3): GAGVSQTPSNKVTEKGKYVELRCDPISGHTALYWYRQSLGQGPEFLIYFQGTGAADDSGLPNDRFFAVRPEGSVSTLKIQRTERGDSAVYLCASSPGTGGDTQYFGPGTRLTVL.

This clonotype was seen a few times. The chain combines TRBV4-3 with TRBJ2-3; 9 positions agree with TRBD1. The CDR3 is 15 residues long. CDR1 and CDR2 (germline): LGHNA, YSLEER. V dropped 1 base and J dropped 3; count of bases not matched to a gene: 2. CDR3 sequence reads: CASSQGGQGTDTQYF. The CDR3 bases are TGCGCCAGCAGCCAAGGAGGACAGGGGACAGATACGCAGTATTTT.

The chain combines TRBV15 with TRBJ1-4; D is possibly TRBD1 (5 bases). Trimming stripped 4 bases from V and 4 bases from J, with 7 bases between. Looked up from germline, CDR1 is LNHNV and CDR2 is YYDKDF (reference sequence). The CDR3 contains 13 residues. CDR3 region: CATSTGYNEKLFF. The DNA of the CDR3 is TGTGCCACCAGCACAGGGTATAATGAAAAACTGTTTTTT.

The sample holds a few counts of this clonotype. This chain connects TRBV4-2 to TRBJ2-3; 7 nucleotides line up with TRBD1. V was clipped by 3 bases and J by 7 bases; unmatched bases: 13. Germline CDR1 reads LGHNA; CDR2 reads YNFKEQ. This CDR3 has 16 amino acids. The CDR3 DNA follows: TGTGCCAGCAGCCATGATACAGGGGAAATCCGTAATACGCAGTATTTT. Its protein product is CASSHDTGEIRNTQYF.

In its sample, this clonotype was seen a few times. This chain connects TRBV6-2 or TRBV6-3 to TRBJ1-2; D is unresolved. This CDR3 is built from 13 residues. Germline loops: CDR1 MNHEY, CDR2 SVGEGT. Trimming removed 6 bases from V and 2 bases from J, with 10 bases in between. CDR3 in amino acids: CASSRQDNYGYTF. The CDR3 DNA sequence: TGTGCCAGCAGCCGGCAGGACAACTATGGCTACACCTTC.

The sample holds a few counts of this clonotype. The chain carries TRBV6-6 and TRBJ1-2; perhaps TRBD1 as D (5 bases). CDR1 MNHNY and CDR2 SVGAGI come from the germline V gene (reference sequence). This CDR3 has 16 amino acids. V lost 2 bases and J lost 1, with 14 bases in between. As DNA, the CDR3 is TGTGCCAGCAGTTACCCTTTTGGCAGGGATAACTATGGCTACACCTTC. This translates into CASSYPFGRDNYGYTF.

This clonotype was counted between two and nine times. The V call is TRBV5-1, the J call TRBJ2-3; D unclear. V gave up 4 bases and J gave up 3 bases, with 18 bases separating them. Germline lookup yields CDR1 SGHRS and CDR2 YFSETQ. The CDR3 is made up of 16 amino acids. The CDR3 is CASSPFIRPDTDTQYF. DNA for the CDR3: TGCGCCAGCAGCCCGTTCATCCGTCCCGATACAGATACGCAGTATTTT. The full variable domain, in which reference TRBV5-1 and TRBJ2-3 provide the parts outside the CDR3, is KAGVTQTPRYLIKTRGQQVTLSCSPISGHRSVSWYQQTPGQGLQFLFEYFSETQRNKGNFPGRFSGRQFSNSRSEMNVSTLELGDSALYLCASSPFIRPDTDTQYFGPGTRLTVL.

This clonotype was detected only a few times. V usage is TRBV6-2 or TRBV6-3 and J usage is TRBJ2-7, with D perhaps matching TRBD1 or TRBD2 (6 bases each). CDR1 and CDR2 (germline): MNHEY, SVGEGT. This CDR3 is 14 amino acids long. Trimming cost V 8 bases and J 2 bases, with 16 bases left between them. CDR3 sequence (DNA): TGTGCCAGCGGGGTTGGGGGGCCCACCTACGAGCAGTACGTC. Translated: CASGVGGPTYEQYV.

This clonotype appeared a few times. V usage is TRBV4-2 and J usage is TRBJ1-5; 7 bases align to TRBD1. J was trimmed by 5 bases and V by 1 base; bases with no gene match: 2. This CDR3 has 14 amino acids. Germline values: CDR1 LGHNA, CDR2 YNFKEQ. The CDR3 coding sequence is TGTGCCAGCAGCCAAGCAGGGGGAGATCAGCCCCAGCATTTT. Translating gives CASSQAGGDQPQHF.

This rearrangement joins TRBV7-2 to TRBJ2-1; TRBD2 agrees at 7 bases. The V gene end was trimmed by 6 bases and the J gene end by 6 bases; junction bases not matched to a gene: 8. This CDR3 has 14 residues. The germline V gene encodes CDR1 SGHTA and CDR2 FQGNSA. Written as DNA, the CDR3 is TGTGCCAGCAGGAGACCGGGACTACTCAATGAGCAGTTCTTC. Its protein is CASRRPGLLNEQFF.

This chain links TRBV12-3 or TRBV12-4 with TRBJ1-3; tentative D call: TRBD1 (6 bases). The CDR3 is 14 amino acids. V lost 6 bases and J 4 bases, leaving 13 bases between the germline ends. CDR3 amino acids: CASSRQALGNTIYF. The CDR3 DNA follows: TGTGCCAGCAGCCGACAGGCCCTCGGAAACACCATATATTTT.

The chain recombines TRBV5-1 with TRBJ2-1, with D perhaps being TRBD1 or TRBD2 (7 bases each). The CDR3 is made up of 16 amino acids. Germline loops: CDR1 SGHRS, CDR2 YFSETQ. Between the trimmed V and J ends, which lost 5 bases and 2 bases, there was a span of 17 bases. The CDR3 DNA sequence: TGCGCCAGCAGACCATCCCAGGGGGGGACCTACAATGAGCAGTTCTTC. As protein: CASRPSQGGTYNEQFF.

This clonotype was found a few times. The J gene is TRBJ1-1, the V gene TRBV5-1; D is uncertain. V was pared by 0 bases and J by 4 bases, with 13 bases between. Per the germline V gene, CDR1 is SGHRS and CDR2 is YFSETQ. This CDR3 has 15 residues. The DNA for the CDR3 is TGCGCCAGCAGCTTGGGTGGGCCGCAACCCACTGAAGCTTTCTTT. Translating gives CASSLGGPQPTEAFF.

The chain combines TRBV19 with TRBJ1-1, with 9 positions matching TRBD1. Germline lookup yields CDR1 LNHDA and CDR2 SQIVND (reference sequence). The CDR3 runs to 14 residues. Losses at the gene ends were 5 bases for V and 2 bases for J; bases not matched to a gene: 3. CDR3: CASSWDRANTEAFF. In DNA form, the CDR3 reads TGTGCCAGTAGTTGGGACAGGGCTAACACTGAAGCTTTCTTT.

This clonotype was seen just once. CDR3 sequence: CASSPESQSQLFF. CDR3 nucleotide sequence: TGTGCCAGCAGCCCTGAAAGCCAATCCCAACTGTTTTTT. The V and J genes are TRBV5-5 and TRBJ1-4, with D unresolved. The CDR3 has 13 residues. In germline, CDR1 is SGHKS, CDR2 YYEKEE (reference sequence). V shed 4 bases and J shed 12 bases, with 16 bases lying between them.

This clonotype turned up a few times. The V gene is TRBV6-5, the J gene TRBJ1-2; TRBD1 might be the D (6 bases). The germline V and J ends were trimmed by 0 bases and 8 bases, with 10 bases remaining between them. CDR1 and CDR2 from the germline V gene are MNHEY and SVGAGI. CDR3 length: 13 residues. CDR3 in DNA: TGTGCCAGCAGTTACTCTCGGGGGCGCGGCTACACCTTC. Protein product: CASSYSRGRGYTF.

This clonotype showed up many times. V gene TRBV7-2 combines with J gene TRBJ2-1; no firm D call. The germline V gene has CDR1 SGHTA and CDR2 FQGNSA. V lost 1 base and J lost 7, with 14 bases in between. The length of the CDR3 is 15 residues. The CDR3 reads CASSLVEWGRNEQFF. The DNA of the CDR3 is TGTGCCAGCAGCTTAGTCGAATGGGGTCGGAATGAGCAGTTCTTC. The full variable domain, rest sourced from reference TRBV7-2 and TRBJ2-1, is GAGVSQSPSNKVTEKGKDVELRCDPISGHTALYWYRQSLGQGLEFLIYFQGNSAPDKSGLPSDRFSAERTGGSVSTLTIQRTQQEDSAVYLCASSLVEWGRNEQFFGPGTRLTVL.